This T cell receptor beta chain originates from a study of blood T cell repertoires in COVID-19. The overall study: COVID-19 samples from acute and convalescent phases originated in the United States, Italy and Spain. PBMCs, B-cell-depleted T cells, or T cells provided the cDNA or gDNA that made up the material.

The CDR3 extends over 16 amino acids. Trimming took off 4 bases at V and 2 bases at J, with 18 bases between the two ends. Germline CDR1 SGHRS, CDR2 YFSETQ. Original processing notes: The assay estimated nucleated cells by amplifying reference gene primers. Assay: immunoSEQ multiplex PCR; the TCRdb copy retains only in-frame clones and omits some. The V and J calls and clone size were taken over from that table, and D and trimming were inferred from the DNA. The table has some 200,000 clones, roughly nine tenths seen once. The gene calls are TRBV5-1 and TRBJ1-1, with D possibly being TRBD1 (5 bases). The sequenced material came from peripheral blood. This clonotype originated in a woman between 45 and 60 years old with acute or convalescent COVID-19. CDR3 sequence (DNA): TGCGCCAGCAGCAAACTTAGTCAGGGCCCTAACACTGAAGCTTTCTTT. Amino acid sequence: CASSKLSQGPNTEAFF.